The clone carrying this TCR beta chain was picked up one time. The sample is drawn from a study of blood T cell repertoires in COVID-19. This CDR3 has 15 amino acids. Germline V gene sequence: CDR1 ENHRY, CDR2 SYGVKD. With 6 bases removed from V and 5 bases from J, the gap between germline ends came to 14 bases. Using immunoSEQ multiplex PCR, the repertoire was profiled, and TCRdb retains in-frame clones only, with some absent. Counted here are about 310,000 clones, around 87% occurring once; the ten biggest clones make up 1%. This chain uses TRBV10-3 with TRBJ1-6, with D perhaps TRBD1 (5 bases). This TCR came from a man in his fifties with active or convalescent COVID-19. Specimen: peripheral blood. The CDR3 protein is CAISQLGVDNSPLHF. In nucleotides, the CDR3 is TGTGCCATCAGCCAATTAGGGGTAGATAATTCACCCCTCCACTTT.